One sample yielded the 10 T cell receptor beta chains listed below, sequenced in a study of blood T cell repertoires in COVID-19. The data were produced by immunoSEQ multiplex PCR, yet TCRdb's version contains in-frame clones alone and is incomplete. This sample has about 190,000 clones, with about nine tenths found just once. The sequencing input was peripheral blood. These receptors were taken from a man aged 18 to 30 with active or convalescent COVID-19.

Here the CDR3 DNA reads TGTGCCAGCAGCACGCCGGACGGAGGCTCTGGAAACACCATATATTTT. Amino acid sequence: CASSTPDGGSGNTIYF. The chain couples TRBV13 to TRBJ1-3, with unresolved D. V was pared by 5 bases and J by 0 bases, with 14 bases between. This CDR3 is built from 16 residues. Germline CDR1 reads PRHDT; CDR2 reads FYEKMQ (reference sequence).

This chain links TRBV4-1 with TRBJ2-7; D is possibly TRBD2 (5 bases). The length of the CDR3 is 16 residues. V was trimmed by 1 base and J by 5 bases, leaving 18 bases between them. Germline CDR1 MGHRA, CDR2 YSYEKL. The CDR3 region has the DNA TGCGCCAGCAGCCAAGGAGGCGGGTACACGCGGAACGAGCAGTACTTC. Its translation: CASSQGGGYTRNEQYF.

This clone has more than one count but fewer than ten. J is TRBJ1-5 and V is TRBV6-5, with D unresolved. The CDR3 is 14 amino acids. Germline V gene sequence: CDR1 MNHEY, CDR2 SVGAGI. With 2 bases removed from V and 5 bases from J, the gap between germline ends came to 10 bases. In nucleotides, the CDR3 is TGTGCCAGCAGTTACGGAGGGTATGATCAGCCCCAGCATTTT. Protein sequence: CASSYGGYDQPQHF.

The V and J genes are TRBV19 and TRBJ1-2, with 11 bases matching TRBD1. The CDR3 is made up of 15 amino acids. Germline trimming cut 6 bases from V and 2 bases from J; bases unmatched to any gene: 5. From germline, CDR1 is LNHDA and CDR2 SQIVND (reference sequence). CDR3 coding DNA: TGTGCCAGTAGCCCGGACAGGGGGCGAAACTATGGCTACACCTTC. Protein: CASSPDRGRNYGYTF.

This clone has a single count. This rearrangement joins TRBV18 to TRBJ2-5; 11 nucleotides agree with TRBD2. Trimming cost V 6 bases and J 1 base; bases outside gene matches: 7. CDR1 and CDR2 (germline): KGHSH, LQKENI. CDR3 length equals 16 residues. The CDR3 loop reads CASSVTSGERQETQYF. The CDR3 coding sequence is TGTGCCAGCTCCGTGACTAGCGGGGAACGCCAAGAGACCCAGTACTTC.

The sample holds many counts of this clone. The CDR3 DNA reads as TGTGCCAGCAGTCCGTCGACAGCCACAGATACGCAGTATTTT. Amino acids: CASSPSTATDTQYF. The chain recombines TRBV6-4 with TRBJ2-3, with D maybe TRBD1 (5 bases). The CDR3 length is 14 residues. Trimming cost V 5 bases and J 2 bases, with 11 bases left between them. Germline-derived CDR1 and CDR2 are MRHNA and SNTAGT.

This clone was picked up a small number of times. The chain has TRBV19 and TRBJ1-1; D is unresolved. Germline values: CDR1 LNHDA, CDR2 SQIVND (reference sequence). CDR3 length equals 14 residues. V lost 3 bases to trimming and J lost 7 bases, with 15 bases between them. In DNA form, the CDR3 reads TGTGCCAGTAGTATGGAGCGCCTGATTAGTGAAGCTTTCTTT. Translating gives CASSMERLISEAFF.

Worth noting for this clone: Other DNA sequences of this sample code for an identical CDR3. J is TRBJ1-1 and V is TRBV27, with a weak D call TRBD1 (5 bases). The CDR3 has 13 residues. The ends were cut back, 2 bases at V and 1 base at J, with 5 bases in the middle. CDR1 is MNHEY and CDR2 is SMNVEV in the germline V gene (reference sequence). CDR3 nucleotide sequence: TGTGCCAGCAGTTTAGGACAGAACACTGAAGCTTTCTTT. It yields the protein CASSLGQNTEAFF.

The V and J genes are TRBV2 and TRBJ2-3, with a possible D match to TRBD2 (5 bases). CDR1 and CDR2 from the germline V gene are SNHLY and FYNNEI. Trimming took 7 bases from V and 4 from J, leaving 12 bases between them. The CDR3 has 13 residues. CDR3 sequence (DNA): TGTGCCAGCACCTGGGAGAGGGCAGATACGCAGTATTTT. It specifies CASTWERADTQYF.

The V and J genes are TRBV5-4 and TRBJ2-5; 13 bases agree with TRBD2. The CDR3 has 17 residues. Trimming removed 5 bases from V and 2 bases from J; junction bases left unmatched: 9. Germline CDR1 SGHNT, CDR2 YYREEE (reference sequence). The CDR3 DNA reads TGTGCCAGCAGTTCAGGACTAGCGGGAGTATCACAAGAGACCCAGTACTTC. Translating it yields CASSSGLAGVSQETQYF.